These 30 T cell receptor beta chains originate from one sample sequenced in a study of cytomegalovirus exposure and HLA in healthy donors. The PCR used 60 Vbeta and 13 Jbeta primers. Method: immunoSEQ multiplex PCR; TCRdb's copy keeps in-frame clones and lacks some. The data hold about 130,000 clones, with 75% observed a single time. Sequenced material: PBMCs. All receptors come from a woman aged 50 to 60 in good health and CMV-seronegative.

CDR3 loop: CASSISSWTSGSADEQFF. The CDR3 region has the DNA TGTGCCAGTAGTATCTCTTCTTGGACTAGCGGGAGTGCCGATGAGCAGTTCTTC. This chain links TRBV19 with TRBJ2-1, with 13 bases lining up with TRBD2. This CDR3 region has 18 residues. The V segment lost 3 bases and the J segment 8 bases; nucleotides outside the gene matches: 13. CDR1 is LNHDA, CDR2 SQIVND, per germline (reference sequence).

Details on this clone: Its ends do not fully match the called genes, so a read error is possible. The V call is TRBV7-9, the J call TRBJ1-2; 10 positions match TRBD1. Germline lookup yields CDR1 SEHNR and CDR2 FQNEAQ (reference sequence). The CDR3 spans 15 residues. The CDR3 protein is CSSSLGTGDPYGYTF. CDR3 DNA: TGTTCCAGCAGCTTAGGGACAGGGGATCCCTATGGCTACACCTTC.

In DNA form, the CDR3 reads TGCGCCAGCAGCCAAGATCTGGGGAGCTATGGCTACACCTTC. Protein: CASSQDLGSYGYTF. This chain connects TRBV4-3 to TRBJ1-2; D not resolved. The germline V and J ends were trimmed by 0 bases and 4 bases, with 9 bases remaining between them. CDR3 length: 14 amino acids. Looked up from germline, CDR1 is LGHNA and CDR2 is YSLEER.

The chain uses TRBV5-1 and TRBJ2-1; possible D gene TRBD2, 5 bases. The germline V gene encodes CDR1 SGHRS and CDR2 YFSETQ. This CDR3 is built from 13 residues. V dropped 0 bases and J dropped 8 bases, with 9 bases sitting between them. The CDR3 nucleotides are TGCGCCAGCAGCTTGGTCCAGAGGGATGAGCAGTTCTTC. Its protein product is CASSLVQRDEQFF.

The chain uses TRBV6-5 and TRBJ2-6, with 8 bases identical to TRBD2. The CDR3 runs to 14 residues. V lost 8 bases, J lost 1 base, and 1 base stayed unmatched. Germline V CDR1 and CDR2: MNHEY, SVGAGI. Here the CDR3 DNA reads TGTGCCAGCGAGCGGGAGTCTGGGGCCAACGTCCTGACTTTC. It translates to CASERESGANVLTF.

The genes are TRBV7-3 and TRBJ1-1; the D gene is possibly TRBD1 (6 bases). The CDR3 covers 13 residues. Germline lookup yields CDR1 SGHTA and CDR2 FQGTGA. Trimming removed 8 bases from V and 3 bases from J, with 13 bases in between. Here the CDR3 DNA reads TGTGCCAGCCTGACCCCAGGGGACACTGAAGCTTTCTTT. It encodes CASLTPGDTEAFF.

This clone was counted between two and nine times. The chain links TRBV2 to TRBJ1-4, with D unresolved. Germline-derived CDR1 and CDR2 are SNHLY and FYNNEI. The CDR3 is 13 amino acids. Trimming took 5 bases from V and 15 from J, leaving 19 bases between them. CDR3 nucleotide sequence: TGTGCCAGCAGTTGGACTACTGACCCTAGGGTGTTTTTT. It is translated as CASSWTTDPRVFF. Supplemented by reference TRBV2 and TRBJ1-4, the full variable domain reads EPEVTQTPSHQVTQMGQEVILRCVPISNHLYFYWYRQILGQKVEFLVSFYNNEISEKSEIFDDQFSVERPDGSNFTLKIRSTKLEDSAMYFCASSWTTDPRVFFGSGTQLSVL.

The chain is built from TRBV14 and TRBJ2-2; D perhaps matches TRBD2 (5 bases). From germline, CDR1 is SGHDN and CDR2 FVKESK. The CDR3 is 16 residues long. The V end lost 2 bases, the J end lost 1 base, and 11 bases lay between the germline ends. CDR3 DNA sequence: TGTGCCAGCAGCCAATGGACCGGGAAGAACACCGGGGAGCTGTTTTTT. Translation: CASSQWTGKNTGELFF.

The gene calls are TRBV9 and TRBJ2-1, with no clear D. V was pared by 4 bases and J by 4 bases, with 15 bases between. The CDR3 is 15 residues long. Germline CDR1 and CDR2: SGDLS and YYNGEE. CDR3 DNA sequence: TGTGCCAGCAGCCCCTCGGGTGACCCTTACAATGAGCAGTTCTTC. It yields the protein CASSPSGDPYNEQFF.

This chain connects TRBV10-3 to TRBJ2-7; TRBD1 agrees at 12 bases. V dropped 6 bases and J dropped 7; count of bases not matched to a gene: 7. Germline V gene sequence: CDR1 ENHRY, CDR2 SYGVKD. This CDR3 is 14 amino acids long. CDR3 nucleotides: TGTGCCATCAGCTCCGGGACAGGGGGCATAGAGCAGTACTTC. This codes for CAISSGTGGIEQYF.

The chain uses TRBV21-1 and TRBJ1-2; whether TRBD1, the table's D call, matches the DNA was not checked. TRBV21-1 is marked as a pseudogene. There are 16 residues in the CDR3. The DNA of the CDR3 is TGTGCCAGCAGCAGTTCGACAGGGGCCAGGGGCTATGGCTACACCTTC. Translated, it gives CASSSSTGARGYGYTF.

V gene TRBV30 combines with J gene TRBJ2-7; perhaps TRBD2 as D (6 bases). The germline CDR1 and CDR2 sequences are GTSNPN and SVGIG (reference sequence). Trimming took 1 base from V and 7 from J, leaving 11 bases between them. This CDR3 spans 12 amino acids. CDR3 nucleotide sequence: TGTGCCTGGAGTGGGGGAGGTAATGAGCAGTACTTC. It specifies CAWSGGGNEQYF.

V and J are TRBV7-2 and TRBJ2-2; weak D call: TRBD1 (6 bases). The CDR3 length is 14 residues. V shed 5 bases and J shed 6 bases, with 13 bases lying between them. CDR1 and CDR2 from the germline V gene are SGHTA and FQGNSA. CDR3 loop: CASSRLQGAGELFF. The CDR3, as DNA: TGTGCCAGCAGCCGTTTACAGGGCGCCGGGGAGCTGTTTTTT.

This clone was counted between two and nine times. This chain links TRBV4-1 with TRBJ2-1; no clear D. CDR1 and CDR2 (germline): MGHRA, YSYEKL. The V gene lost 4 bases and the J gene lost 0 bases, with 16 bases spanning the gap. The CDR3 consists of 17 residues. The CDR3 region has the DNA TGCGCCAGCAGCCTCCTCCCTTTTATCCTCTCCTACAATGAGCAGTTCTTC. This gives the protein CASSLLPFILSYNEQFF.

V and J are TRBV10-3 and TRBJ1-1; D unclear. The V end was cut by 2 bases, the J end by 2 bases, with 12 bases between. The CDR3 length is 15 residues. Germline CDR1 and CDR2: ENHRY and SYGVKD. CDR3 sequence (DNA): TGTGCCATCAGTGAGAAGGACTCCAAAAACACTGAAGCTTTCTTT. Translated: CAISEKDSKNTEAFF.

This chain links TRBV7-9 with TRBJ1-2; 8 nucleotides line up with TRBD1. Per germline, CDR1 SEHNR and CDR2 FQNEAQ (reference sequence). CDR3 length: 16 amino acids. Trimming cost V 0 bases and J 7 bases; bases outside gene matches: 10. The CDR3 reads CASSLAYPTGESGYTF. Here the CDR3 DNA reads TGTGCCAGCAGCTTAGCTTACCCGACAGGGGAGTCTGGCTACACCTTC.

A word on this clone: Additional DNA sequences in this sample encode the identical CDR3. This chain uses TRBV9 with TRBJ2-7; 8 bases align to TRBD2. CDR3 size: 15 residues. The trim removed 4 bases at V and 6 bases at J, leaving 12 bases unmatched. Germline CDR1 reads SGDLS; CDR2 reads YYNGEE. As DNA, the CDR3 is TGTGCCAGCAGCCCGGGACTAGAATTGACGGGCGAGCAGTACTTC. Translation gives CASSPGLELTGEQYF.

This chain links TRBV27 with TRBJ2-1, with 11 positions matching TRBD2. The V gene's germline CDR1 is MNHEY and CDR2 SMNVEV (reference sequence). Trimming took 8 bases from V and 6 from J; bases not matched to a gene: 21. CDR3 length: 19 amino acids. CDR3 in amino acids: CASSPPVRPGLAVTNEQFF. In DNA form, the CDR3 reads TGTGCCAGCTCCCCGCCCGTCCGACCGGGACTAGCGGTTACCAATGAGCAGTTCTTC.

The chain employs TRBV5-4 and TRBJ2-7; a possible D gene is TRBD2 (5 bases). The CDR3 consists of 13 residues. The V and J ends lost 0 bases and 7 bases respectively, with 11 bases between them. Germline V gene sequence: CDR1 SGHNT, CDR2 YYREEE (reference sequence). The DNA for the CDR3 is TGTGCCAGCAGCTTGGACGGGGTTGGGGAGCAGTACTTC. Encoded protein: CASSLDGVGEQYF.

This rearrangement joins TRBV5-4 to TRBJ1-2, with TRBD1 identical over 7 bases. V was pared by 1 base and J by 8 bases, with 5 bases of the junction left unmatched. The CDR3 contains 13 residues. The germline V gene has CDR1 SGHNT and CDR2 YYREEE (reference sequence). CDR3 amino acids: CASSLTGDGGYTF. CDR3 bases: TGTGCCAGCAGCTTGACAGGGGACGGAGGCTACACCTTC.

This rearrangement joins TRBV9 to TRBJ2-1; tentatively, D is TRBD1 (6 bases). V shed 0 bases and J shed 9 bases, with 16 bases lying between them. Germline CDR1 reads SGDLS; CDR2 reads YYNGEE. The CDR3 is 15 amino acids. The CDR3 bases are TGTGCCAGCAGCGTAGTCCCTACAGGGCAGGGTGAGCAGTTCTTC. Its protein product is CASSVVPTGQGEQFF.

The V and J genes are TRBV18 and TRBJ2-1; unclear D gene. Trimming shortened V by 3 bases and J by 0 bases, and 6 bases separated the two germline ends. The CDR3 has 14 amino acids. Germline V gene data show CDR1 as KGHSH and CDR2 as LQKENI. CDR3 sequence reads: CASSPRSSYNEQFF. The DNA for the CDR3 is TGTGCCAGCTCACCTCGGAGCTCCTACAATGAGCAGTTCTTC. The full variable domain, with the rest looked up from reference TRBV18 and TRBJ2-1, is NAGVMQNPRHLVRRRGQEARLRCSPMKGHSHVYWYRQLPEEGLKFMVYLQKENIIDESGMPKERFSAEFPKEGPSILRIQQVVRGDSAAYFCASSPRSSYNEQFFGPGTRLTVL.

This clone showed up just a few times. The rearrangement uses TRBV15 and TRBJ2-2, with D possibly being TRBD2 (6 bases). The ends were cut back, 3 bases at V and 10 bases at J, with 12 bases in the middle. CDR1 LNHNV and CDR2 YYDKDF come from the germline V gene (reference sequence). The CDR3 extends over 13 amino acids. CDR3 sequence: CATSSGGIAELFF. Written as DNA, the CDR3 is TGTGCCACCAGCAGCGGGGGAATCGCGGAGCTGTTTTTT.

This clone came up a few times. This sequence joins TRBV6-5 and TRBJ2-5, with D perhaps TRBD2 (5 bases). Germline V lookup: CDR1 MNHEY, CDR2 SVGAGI. Trimming shortened V by 8 bases and J by 5 bases, and 6 bases separated the two germline ends. The CDR3 totals 10 residues. The CDR3 coding sequence is TGTGCCAGCGGCGGGGAGACCCAGTACTTC. It encodes CASGGETQYF.

This sequence joins TRBV6-5 and TRBJ2-1; 7 bases agree with TRBD1. The CDR3 spans 15 residues. Germline CDR1 reads MNHEY; CDR2 reads SVGAGI. Trimming took 4 bases from V and 3 from J; bases not matched to a gene: 6. Here the CDR3 DNA reads TGTGCCAGCAGTTTCGGACAGGCGTTCTACAATGAGCAGTTCTTC. Translating gives CASSFGQAFYNEQFF.

Turning to this clone: This likely comes from a read error, as the CDR3 has no conserved phenylalanine or tryptophan at its end. V usage is TRBV10-3 and J usage is TRBJ1-6; 7 nucleotides line up with TRBD1. The CDR3 contains 14 residues. Trimming removed 9 bases from V and 8 bases from J; junction bases left unmatched: 10. Germline CDR1 and CDR2: ENHRY and SYGVKD. CDR3 amino acids: CAMRQGDEDSPLHL. Written as DNA, the CDR3 is TGTGCCATGAGACAGGGAGATGAGGATTCACCCCTCCACCTT.

The chain uses TRBV13 and TRBJ2-7; D unclear. CDR3 length: 11 residues. Trimming shortened V by 3 bases and J by 3 bases, and 3 bases separated the two germline ends. The germline V gene encodes CDR1 PRHDT and CDR2 FYEKMQ (reference sequence). CDR3 in amino acids: CASSFSYEQYF. In DNA form, the CDR3 reads TGTGCCAGCAGCTTTAGCTACGAGCAGTACTTC.

This clone was seen a handful of times. For the CDR3, the DNA is TGTGCCAGCAGTGGTTCACAGGGCTACGAGCAGTACTTC. It translates to CASSGSQGYEQYF. The chain combines TRBV6-1 with TRBJ2-7; weak D call: TRBD1 (6 bases). Trimming took 4 bases from V and 3 from J, leaving 10 bases between them. The length of the CDR3 is 13 residues. CDR1 and CDR2 from the germline V gene are MNHNS and SASEGT.

The V call is TRBV28, the J call TRBJ1-4; D is ambiguous. The germline CDR1 and CDR2 sequences are MDHEN and SYDVKM. Trimming removed 5 bases from V and 8 bases from J, with 9 bases in between. The CDR3 has 12 residues. CDR3 protein: CASSNTAEKLFF. The CDR3 coding sequence is TGTGCCAGCAGTAATACAGCAGAAAAACTGTTTTTT.

The chain employs TRBV19 and TRBJ1-2, with TRBD1 matching 9 bases. The CDR3 contains 14 residues. Looked up from germline, CDR1 is LNHDA and CDR2 is SQIVND (reference sequence). V was pared by 3 bases and J by 5 bases, with 4 bases of the junction left unmatched. The CDR3 nucleotides are TGTGCCAGTAGTATCCCGGGACAGGGTTATGGCTACACCTTC. Translating gives CASSIPGQGYGYTF. The full variable domain, in which reference TRBV19 and TRBJ1-2 provide the parts outside the CDR3, is DGGITQSPKYLFRKEGQNVTLSCEQNLNHDAMYWYRQDPGQGLRLIYYSQIVNDFQKGDIAEGYSVSREKKESFPLTVTSAQKNPTAFYLCASSIPGQGYGYTFGSGTRLTVV.